This entry concerns a single T cell receptor beta chain. Its target is not known. Germline is not matched at one junction end, which may reflect a read error. The data derive from a study of Graves' ophthalmopathy and Graves' hyperthyroidism. This CDR3 is 16 amino acids long. CDR1 and CDR2 from the germline V gene are SEHNR and FQNEAQ (reference sequence). Amplified material comprised TCR beta CDR3 regions derived from RNA transcripts. HTBI primers served in a first-round RT-PCR, which a second-round multiplex PCR followed. TCRdb re-derived calls from the multiplex PCR reads in MiXCR, one entry per CDR3 protein. The table records 650,000 to 900,000 distinct CDR3 sequences, 40% of them present only once. Study-wide results and limits: Blood shared most expanded thyroid clonotypes above 0.001 frequency. A classifier, a 13-signature model, separated ophthalmopathy from stable hyperthyroidism with about 87% sensitivity and 75% to 83% specificity.

Other autoimmune diseases, uncontrolled infections, pregnancy or lactation ruled patients out of participation. PBMCs came from roughly 10 ml of fresh peripheral blood. The origin of this receptor is an adult man with Graves' ophthalmopathy. The material sequenced was peripheral blood. The chain joins TRBV7-9 to TRBJ1-6, with a weak D call TRBD1 (6 bases). In DNA form, the CDR3 reads TGTGCCGGCAGCTTAGGGTTTCAGGGGCATCATTCACCCCTCCACTTT. Its translation is CAGSLGFQGHHSPLHF.